This T cell receptor beta chain was captured in a study of T cell responses to AZD1222 COVID-19 vaccine. Notes on the study in general: Only a handful of AZD1222 recipients, roughly 6 in all, had baseline seropositivity. White British donors predominated, females outnumbered males, and clonal diversity was possibly underestimated. Repertoire samples came only from after the peak T cell response. An increase in Spike-specific TCR breadth and depth was observed after two AZD1222 doses.

Trimming shortened V by 3 bases and J by 8 bases, and 16 bases separated the two germline ends. CDR1 and CDR2 from the germline V gene are LNHDA and SQIVND (reference sequence). The CDR3 covers 14 residues. Measured with immunoSEQ multiplex PCR; TCRdb has only the in-frame clones, and not every one. The data show some 96,000 clones, 80% to 90% seen once. As for this clone: Its antigen is unknown.

The sequencing here drew on peripheral blood, taken on day 0 of MenACWY control vaccination. The sequence was obtained from an adult in good health. This chain links TRBV19 with TRBJ1-2; D might be TRBD1 (5 bases). The chain's CDR3 is CASSMSGRVEGYTF. In DNA, the CDR3 is TGTGCCAGTAGTATGTCCGGCAGGGTGGAGGGCTACACCTTC. Based on the CDR3 plus reference TRBV19 and TRBJ1-2, the full variable domain is DGGITQSPKYLFRKEGQNVTLSCEQNLNHDAMYWYRQDPGQGLRLIYYSQIVNDFQKGDIAEGYSVSREKKESFPLTVTSAQKNPTAFYLCASSMSGRVEGYTFGSGTRLTVV.